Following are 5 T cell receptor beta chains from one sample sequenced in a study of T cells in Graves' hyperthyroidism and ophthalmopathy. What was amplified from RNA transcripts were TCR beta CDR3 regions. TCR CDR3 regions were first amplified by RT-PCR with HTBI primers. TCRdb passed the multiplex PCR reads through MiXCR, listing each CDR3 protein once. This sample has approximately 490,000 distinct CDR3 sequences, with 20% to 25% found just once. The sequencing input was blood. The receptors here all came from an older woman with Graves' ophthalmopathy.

CDR3 amino acids: CSARWDYYEQYF. Here the CDR3 DNA reads TGCAGTGCTAGATGGGACTACTACGAGCAGTACTTC. The V gene is TRBV20-1, the J gene TRBJ2-7, with 7 nucleotides matching TRBD2. The V gene's germline CDR1 is DFQATT and CDR2 SNEGSKA (reference sequence). V was pared by 2 bases and J by 3 bases, with 1 base of the junction left unmatched. The CDR3 spans 12 residues.

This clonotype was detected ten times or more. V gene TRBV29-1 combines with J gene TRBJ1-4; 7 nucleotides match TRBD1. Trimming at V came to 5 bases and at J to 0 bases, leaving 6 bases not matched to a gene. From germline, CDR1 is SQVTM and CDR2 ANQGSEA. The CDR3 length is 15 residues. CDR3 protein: CSVRQGKATNEKLFF. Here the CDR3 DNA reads TGCAGCGTTCGACAGGGAAAGGCAACTAATGAAAAACTGTTTTTT.

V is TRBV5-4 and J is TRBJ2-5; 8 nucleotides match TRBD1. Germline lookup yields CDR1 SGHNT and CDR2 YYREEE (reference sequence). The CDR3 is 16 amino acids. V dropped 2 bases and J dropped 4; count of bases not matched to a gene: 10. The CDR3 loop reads CASSLGWPGGLETQYF. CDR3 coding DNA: TGTGCCAGCAGCTTAGGATGGCCAGGGGGCTTAGAGACCCAGTACTTC.

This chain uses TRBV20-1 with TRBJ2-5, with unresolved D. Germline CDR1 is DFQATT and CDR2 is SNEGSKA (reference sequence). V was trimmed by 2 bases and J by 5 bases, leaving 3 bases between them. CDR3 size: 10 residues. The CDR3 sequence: CSARYETQYF. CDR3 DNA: TGCAGTGCTAGATACGAGACCCAGTACTTC.

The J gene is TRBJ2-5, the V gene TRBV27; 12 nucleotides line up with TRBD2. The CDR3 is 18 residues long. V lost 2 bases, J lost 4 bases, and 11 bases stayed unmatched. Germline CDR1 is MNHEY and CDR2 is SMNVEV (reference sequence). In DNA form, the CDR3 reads TGTGCCAGCAGTTTAACCCCCTACCGACTAGCGGGAGTAGAGACCCAGTACTTC. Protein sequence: CASSLTPYRLAGVETQYF.